The clone carrying this T cell receptor beta chain appeared a few times. Its antigen is not identified. V was clipped by 0 bases and J by 4 bases, with 13 bases between them. The length of the CDR3 is 15 residues. Looked up from germline, CDR1 is SGHRS and CDR2 is YFSETQ. The protocol was immunoSEQ multiplex PCR, while the TCRdb copy is restricted to in-frame clones and leaves out a portion. Among tens of thousands of clones listed, around nine tenths were seen once. The source of the sample is a study of OX40 agonist ivuxolimab in advanced cancers. Study findings and constraints: The authors did not determine the antigen specificity of the expanded peripheral T cells.

This specimen consisted of CD4+ or CD8+ T cells sorted from blood, obtained in a trial of the OX40 agonist ivuxolimab. The receptor was isolated from an adult with an advanced solid tumor such as melanoma, head and neck, liver or kidney cancer. J is TRBJ2-5 and V is TRBV5-1; D is possibly TRBD2 (5 bases). CDR3 bases: TGCGCCAGCAGCTTGGTTAGCGTAAAGACAGAGACCCAGTACTTC. This gives the protein CASSLVSVKTETQYF.